This record covers a single T cell receptor beta chain. The data were taken from a study of T cell responses to AZD1222 COVID-19 vaccine. Study at large: Pooling was applied to second doses at about 4 or about 12 weeks.

Here immunoSEQ multiplex PCR was the method, and the copy in TCRdb shows in-frame clones only, minus some. The sample has some 120,000 clones, around 81% seen once. Germline CDR1 reads GTSNPN; CDR2 reads SVGIG (reference sequence). The CDR3 has 12 residues. Deletions cut 1 base from V and 5 bases from J, with 3 bases between. The rearrangement uses TRBV30 and TRBJ1-6; D unclear. The clonotype originates from an adult in good health. The source material was peripheral blood, sampled on day 0 of AZD1222 vaccination. CDR3 protein: CAWSANNSPLHF. The DNA for the CDR3 is TGTGCCTGGAGTGCCAATAATTCACCCCTCCACTTT.